The 12 T cell receptor beta chains presented below share a single source sample, sequenced in a study of siplizumab effects on memory and regulatory T cells. Sequenced by immunoSEQ multiplex PCR; TCRdb stores in-frame clones only, minus some. The sample lists 85,000 to 130,000 clones; 80% to 95% were seen once. The sequencing input was CD4+ T cells sorted from blood. The origin of the receptors is a human donor in good health. Some clones in this sample may be carry-over from other donors' samples.

J is TRBJ1-2 and V is TRBV14, with D unresolved. Deletions cut 2 bases from V and 8 bases from J, with 21 bases between. This CDR3 contains 16 residues. From germline, CDR1 is SGHDN and CDR2 FVKESK. The CDR3 is CASSQLTPTRVGGYTF. As DNA, the CDR3 is TGTGCCAGCAGCCAACTCACCCCGACAAGGGTGGGAGGCTACACCTTC.

The chain recombines TRBV2 with TRBJ2-3, with no clear D. Germline CDR1 SNHLY, CDR2 FYNNEI. V dropped 6 bases and J dropped 6 bases, with 16 bases sitting between them. CDR3 length equals 14 residues. CDR3 region: CASRNPQMWDTQYF. As DNA, the CDR3 is TGTGCCAGCAGAAACCCCCAAATGTGGGATACGCAGTATTTT.

The chain has TRBV15 and TRBJ1-4, with 7 bases lining up with TRBD1. V lost 0 bases and J lost 4; bases outside the gene matches: 2. CDR3 length: 15 amino acids. From germline, CDR1 is LNHNV and CDR2 YYDKDF (reference sequence). CDR3 DNA: TGTGCCACCAGCAGAGAGACAGGGCTTAATGAAAAACTGTTTTTT. Protein sequence: CATSRETGLNEKLFF.

CDR3 amino acids: CASSLVIGRSGNTIYF. CDR3 DNA sequence: TGTGCCAGCAGCCTGGTTATCGGCCGCTCTGGAAACACCATATATTTT. This sequence joins TRBV7-8 and TRBJ1-3; D not resolved. V lost 5 bases and J lost 0, with 14 bases in between. CDR3 length: 16 amino acids. CDR1 and CDR2 (germline): SGHVS, FQNEAQ.

This clone was seen once. The genes are TRBV6-1 and TRBJ2-5; perhaps TRBD1 as D (5 bases). This CDR3 has 13 residues. Germline V CDR1 and CDR2: MNHNS, SASEGT. Trimming left V 8 bases short and J 5 bases short, with 15 bases between. The CDR3 DNA sequence: TGTGCCAGCGGCAGGGCAAGGGCGGAGACCCAGTACTTC. Encoded protein: CASGRARAETQYF.

CDR3 region: CASSSGSSYEQYF. In DNA form, the CDR3 reads TGTGCCAGCAGTTCGGGGTCTTCCTACGAGCAGTACTTC. The chain links TRBV28 to TRBJ2-7; D possibly corresponds to TRBD2 (5 bases). The V gene lost 4 bases and the J gene lost 1 base, with 8 bases spanning the gap. The CDR3 is made up of 13 amino acids. CDR1 MDHEN and CDR2 SYDVKM come from the germline V gene.

The chain couples TRBV5-6 to TRBJ2-1; D is undetermined. V was cut by 5 bases and J by 4 bases, with 7 bases left in between. This CDR3 is 12 amino acids long. The V gene's germline CDR1 is SGHDT and CDR2 YYEEEE. The CDR3 protein is CASSRRYNEQFF. The CDR3 nucleotides read TGTGCCAGCAGTCGTAGGTACAATGAGCAGTTCTTC.

J is TRBJ1-2 and V is TRBV2; D might be TRBD1 (5 bases). Germline CDR1 reads SNHLY; CDR2 reads FYNNEI. V lost 6 bases, J lost 5 bases, and 13 bases lay in between. The CDR3 covers 13 residues. In DNA, the CDR3 is TGTGCCAGCAGCAACCGGGGGATTTATGGCTACACCTTC. It encodes CASSNRGIYGYTF.

V gene TRBV19 combines with J gene TRBJ1-2; TRBD1 is a possible D gene (5 bases). Trimming took off 1 base at V and 4 bases at J, with 16 bases between the two ends. CDR1 and CDR2 (germline): LNHDA, SQIVND (reference sequence). The CDR3 runs 16 residues. The CDR3 is CASSIGHGQGAYGYTF. In DNA form, the CDR3 reads TGTGCCAGTAGTATAGGCCACGGGCAGGGCGCCTATGGCTACACCTTC.

V and J are TRBV19 and TRBJ1-3; tentative D call: TRBD1 (5 bases). The germline gives CDR1 LNHDA, CDR2 SQIVND (reference sequence). This CDR3 has 14 amino acids. The V gene lost 4 bases and the J gene lost 3 bases, with 10 bases spanning the gap. The CDR3 reads CASSSGTGGNTIYF. DNA for the CDR3: TGTGCCAGTAGTAGCGGGACCGGTGGAAACACCATATATTTT.

J is TRBJ2-3 and V is TRBV21-1; the D call in the table, TRBD2, was not verified against the DNA. TRBV21-1 counts as a pseudogene. The CDR3 extends over 21 amino acids. The CDR3 DNA reads TGTGCCAGCAGCAAAGCGGCGGGGGCGGGCCCGGACAGCCTTTATTTCGATACGCAGTATTTT. Its translation: CASSKAAGAGPDSLYFDTQYF.

The rearrangement links TRBV7-3 to TRBJ2-7; maybe TRBD1 (6 bases). V dropped 1 base and J dropped 5 bases, with 12 bases sitting between them. The CDR3 totals 14 residues. Looked up from germline, CDR1 is SGHTA and CDR2 is FQGTGA. This CDR3 reads CASSLSNRAHEQYF. CDR3 sequence (DNA): TGTGCCAGCAGCTTAAGTAACAGGGCCCACGAGCAGTACTTC.